Presented here are 20 T cell receptor beta chains from one specimen sequenced in a study of blood T cell repertoires in COVID-19 (dated by TCRdb to about 2020). Libraries were prepared through the immunoSEQ multiplex PCR assay. TCRdb retrieved this table from immuneACCESS and kept in-frame rearrangements only. Not all clones are present; in checked studies, unresolved V genes account for under half, and no reason is known for the remainder. This sample comprises 80,000 to 90,000 clones, 70% to 90% of them detected only once. The ten largest clones capture roughly 15% of the sample. Sequenced input: peripheral blood. The receptors were gathered from a woman in her 70s with acute or convalescent COVID-19.

The chain couples TRBV18 to TRBJ1-1; unclear D gene. The V gene lost 5 bases and the J gene lost 2 bases, with 9 bases spanning the gap. This CDR3 comprises 13 residues. Per the germline V gene, CDR1 is KGHSH and CDR2 is LQKENI. CDR3 region: CASSRAFNTEAFF. The CDR3, as DNA: TGTGCCAGCTCAAGAGCTTTCAACACTGAAGCTTTCTTT.

V and J are TRBV19 and TRBJ1-1; 9 bases line up with TRBD1. V trimming: 3 bases; J trimming: 1 base; junction bases outside the gene matches: 3. Germline loops: CDR1 LNHDA, CDR2 SQIVND (reference sequence). The CDR3 extends over 15 amino acids. CDR3 loop: CASSIGTGRNTEAFF. The CDR3 DNA follows: TGTGCCAGTAGTATCGGGACAGGGAGGAACACTGAAGCTTTCTTT.

The chain carries TRBV3-1 (or the pseudogene TRBV3-2) and TRBJ2-1; D unclear. V lost 4 bases to trimming and J lost 7 bases, with 17 bases between them. Germline assignment: CDR1 LGHDT and CDR2 YNNKEL (reference sequence). The CDR3 covers 15 residues. CDR3 sequence: CASSPRRSLSNEQFF. The CDR3, as DNA: TGTGCCAGCAGCCCAAGAAGGAGTCTTTCAAATGAGCAGTTCTTC.

This rearrangement joins TRBV9 to TRBJ2-1; no firm D call. This CDR3 has 15 residues. The V end lost 3 bases, the J end lost 0 bases, and 10 bases lay between the germline ends. CDR1 is SGDLS and CDR2 is YYNGEE in the germline V gene. CDR3 sequence (DNA): TGTGCCAGCAGCGCAGGTTTTAGCTCCTACAATGAGCAGTTCTTC. Translating gives CASSAGFSSYNEQFF.

The chain links TRBV12-5 to TRBJ2-3, with 11 bases that match TRBD2. Germline values: CDR1 LGHNT, CDR2 FRNRAP. V shed 0 bases, J shed 4 bases, and the junction held 6 bases outside the gene matches. The CDR3 runs to 17 residues. This CDR3 is CASGLVLSGGAPDTQYF. CDR3 nucleotide sequence: TGTGCTAGTGGTTTGGTACTTAGCGGGGGGGCCCCAGATACGCAGTATTTT.

V and J are TRBV19 and TRBJ1-5; no clear D. CDR1 and CDR2 (germline): LNHDA, SQIVND (reference sequence). The CDR3 contains 13 residues. V was pared by 11 bases and J by 3 bases, with 14 bases between. CDR3 nucleotides: TGTGCCGTACAACAGAATAACAATCAGCCCCAGCATTTT. Protein: CAVQQNNNQPQHF.

The V and J genes are TRBV18 and TRBJ1-1; D gene ambiguous. V dropped 0 bases and J dropped 2 bases, with 10 bases sitting between them. CDR1 and CDR2 (germline): KGHSH, LQKENI. This CDR3 is 15 amino acids long. Written as DNA, the CDR3 is TGTGCCAGCTCACCACCGGGCCGGCCAAACACTGAAGCTTTCTTT. Translated: CASSPPGRPNTEAFF.

In its sample, this clone was seen once. The chain joins TRBV5-1 to TRBJ1-1; tentative D call: TRBD1 (5 bases). The germline V and J ends were trimmed by 1 base and 5 bases, with 12 bases remaining between them. In germline, CDR1 is SGHRS, CDR2 YFSETQ. The CDR3 length is 14 residues. The CDR3: CASSLSSGQTEAFF. The CDR3 nucleotides are TGCGCCAGCAGCTTGAGTTCAGGGCAAACTGAAGCTTTCTTT.

This chain joins TRBV6-5 and TRBJ2-1; perhaps TRBD1 as D (6 bases). The CDR3 has 14 amino acids. The germline CDR1 and CDR2 sequences are MNHEY and SVGAGI. V shed 5 bases and J shed 2 bases, with 10 bases lying between them. CDR3 protein: CASSLWDTYNEQFF. DNA for the CDR3: TGTGCCAGCAGTCTCTGGGACACCTACAATGAGCAGTTCTTC.

The chain joins TRBV7-8 to TRBJ2-7; no definite D call. CDR3 length: 14 amino acids. CDR1 SGHVS and CDR2 FQNEAQ come from the germline V gene. V lost 3 bases and J 0 bases, leaving 9 bases between the germline ends. The CDR3 spells CASSFASSSYEQYV. DNA of the CDR3: TGTGCCAGCAGCTTCGCCTCGAGCTCCTACGAGCAGTACGTC.

The J gene is TRBJ2-1, the V gene TRBV7-9, with 12 bases matching TRBD1. Trimming took 5 bases from V and 4 from J; bases not matched to a gene: 15. The CDR3 spans 19 residues. The V gene's germline CDR1 is SEHNR and CDR2 FQNEAQ (reference sequence). For the CDR3, the DNA is TGTGCCAGCAGCACGAGACCGGGACAGGGGGCCGGCCGGTACAATGAGCAGTTCTTC. Protein: CASSTRPGQGAGRYNEQFF.

The rearrangement links TRBV9 to TRBJ1-2; a weak D match, TRBD1 (5 bases). Trimming shortened V by 0 bases and J by 0 bases, and 12 bases separated the two germline ends. CDR3 length equals 16 residues. The germline V gene has CDR1 SGDLS and CDR2 YYNGEE. The CDR3 nucleotides are TGTGCCAGCAGCGTAGGGTCAGGGTGGGCTAACTATGGCTACACCTTC. It encodes CASSVGSGWANYGYTF.

The chain joins TRBV10-3 to TRBJ2-7; TRBD1 might be the D (6 bases). Trimming shortened V by 7 bases and J by 0 bases, and 13 bases separated the two germline ends. Germline V gives CDR1 ENHRY, CDR2 SYGVKD. This CDR3 spans 14 amino acids. CDR3 sequence: CAIMGRGISYEQYV. CDR3 DNA sequence: TGTGCCATCATGGGCAGGGGAATCTCCTACGAGCAGTACGTC.

This clone showed up just a few times. The genes are TRBV5-6 and TRBJ2-7, with a weak D call TRBD1 (5 bases). The CDR3 loop spans 15 amino acids. The V end was cut by 2 bases, the J end by 6 bases, with 18 bases between. Germline assignment: CDR1 SGHDT and CDR2 YYEEEE. The CDR3 DNA is TGTGCCAGCAGCTTTCAGGGTTTCGGGTTCGGCGAGCAGTACGTC. This translates into CASSFQGFGFGEQYV.

This sequence joins TRBV9 and TRBJ1-5; 7 bases line up with TRBD1. With V trimmed by 5 bases and J by 5 bases, 4 bases remained unmatched. In germline, CDR1 is SGDLS, CDR2 YYNGEE. The CDR3 is 13 amino acids. The CDR3 nucleotides are TGTGCCAGCAGTCGGGACAGTGATCAGCCCCAGCATTTT. It yields the protein CASSRDSDQPQHF.

This chain joins TRBV5-4 and TRBJ2-5; 9 bases map to TRBD1. Germline lookup yields CDR1 SGHNT and CDR2 YYREEE (reference sequence). V lost 0 bases, J lost 7 bases, and 4 bases stayed unmatched. The CDR3 runs to 14 residues. For the CDR3, the DNA is TGTGCCAGCAGCTTGGAGGGACAGGGCCGGACCCAGTACTTC. Translation: CASSLEGQGRTQYF.

This chain joins TRBV28 and TRBJ1-2; 11 nucleotides align to TRBD1. CDR3 length equals 13 residues. The ends lost 10 bases at V and 3 bases at J; junction bases unmatched: 4. Germline loops: CDR1 MDHEN, CDR2 SYDVKM. DNA of the CDR3: TGTGCCATAAGGACAGGGGGCCACTATGGCTACACCTTC. Amino acids: CAIRTGGHYGYTF.

The chain carries TRBV7-7 and TRBJ2-5; 12 positions agree with TRBD2. CDR1 is SSHAT, CDR2 FNYEAQ, per germline (reference sequence). The CDR3 spans 15 residues. V was pared by 5 bases and J by 5 bases, with 6 bases of the junction left unmatched. The CDR3 DNA reads as TGTGCCAGCAGCCCTAGCGGGAGGGTTAGCGAGACCCAGTACTTC. Translation: CASSPSGRVSETQYF.

This chain joins TRBV15 and TRBJ1-3, with TRBD1 matching 8 bases. CDR1 and CDR2 from the germline V gene are LNHNV and YYDKDF (reference sequence). Losses at the gene ends were 3 bases for V and 1 base for J; bases not matched to a gene: 11. This CDR3 region has 18 residues. The chain's CDR3 is CATSRSRTGIGSGNTIYF. The CDR3 DNA reads as TGTGCCACCAGCAGGTCTCGGACAGGGATCGGTTCTGGAAACACCATATATTTT.

This chain links TRBV28 with TRBJ2-3, with TRBD1 identical over 7 bases. CDR3 length equals 15 residues. V lost 5 bases, J lost 6 bases, and 11 bases stayed unmatched. The germline V gene encodes CDR1 MDHEN and CDR2 SYDVKM. CDR3 residues: CASSEPGGSLDTQYF. DNA for the CDR3: TGTGCCAGCAGTGAGCCAGGGGGAAGCCTGGATACGCAGTATTTT.